These T cell receptor beta chains were read from a single sample in a study of T-cell reconstitution after alpha-beta-depleted transplantation in children. Each CDR3 protein gets one entry after TCRdb re-called the PCR reads with MiXCR. The sample includes approximately 350,000 distinct CDR3 sequences, 10% to 13% of them seen just once. The source material was PBMCs from the stem cell graft donor, sampled from the stem cell graft. The source is a human donor who donated a stem cell graft to a child with acute lymphoblastic leukemia. CDR3s include the opening cysteine and the closing phenylalanine or tryptophan. The D gene is left open where the match is weak. Some rows have no size entry. The others give once, few or many, or a class for an expanded clone.

d_call,j_call,v_call,clone_size,cdr3_aa,cdr3_nt
.,TRBJ1-1,TRBV29-1,few,CSVGFRRGAFF,TGCAGCGTTGGGTTCCGGCGGGGAGCTTTCTTT
TRBD1,TRBJ1-5,TRBV12-3/TRBV12-4,.,CASSRSRDRGNQPQHF,TGTGCCAGCAGCCGATCCCGGGACAGGGGCAATCAGCCCCAGCATTTT
TRBD2,TRBJ2-3,TRBV7-6,.,CASSPSGLAGGPDTQYF,TGTGCCAGCAGCCCGTCGGGACTAGCGGGAGGACCAGATACGCAGTATTTT
.,TRBJ2-5,TRBV6-2/TRBV6-3,.,CASSSPADGETQYF,TGTGCCAGCAGTTCCCCAGCGGACGGGGAGACCCAGTACTTC
.,TRBJ2-7,TRBV28,many,CASYRYSYEQYF,TGTGCCAGCTATCGGTACTCCTACGAGCAGTACTTC
TRBD1,TRBJ2-3,TRBV7-8,few,CASSITGGRTDTQYF,TGTGCCAGCAGCATCACAGGGGGCCGCACAGATACGCAGTATTTT
TRBD2,TRBJ2-7,TRBV6-2/TRBV6-3,few,CASSSGLAGGRDEQYF,TGTGCCAGCAGTTCCGGACTAGCGGGAGGGCGGGACGAGCAGTACTTC
.,TRBJ1-1,TRBV7-9,.,CASSTWSGGLNTEAFF,TGTGCCAGCAGCACTTGGAGTGGGGGCTTAAACACTGAAGCTTTCTTT
TRBD1,TRBJ1-4,TRBV14,few,CASTTRTGQRYEKLFF,TGTGCCAGCACCACCAGGACGGGACAGCGATATGAAAAACTGTTTTTT
.,TRBJ2-1,TRBV5-6,few,CASSKGGGGNNEQFF,TGTGCCAGCAGCAAGGGCGGAGGGGGGAACAATGAGCAGTTCTTC
.,TRBJ2-1,TRBV5-1,many,CASSLDPGNEQFF,TGCGCCAGCAGCTTGGACCCGGGCAATGAGCAGTTCTTC
TRBD2,TRBJ2-3,TRBV7-6,.,CASSFSGRAEDTQYF,TGTGCCAGCAGCTTTAGCGGGAGGGCAGAAGATACGCAGTATTTT
.,TRBJ2-7,TRBV7-9,many,CASTPQGPLHTYYEQYF,TGTGCCAGCACCCCCCAAGGGCCCCTTCACACTTACTACGAGCAGTACTTC
TRBD1,TRBJ1-2,TRBV5-1,.,CASKAGQGGGYTF,TGCGCCAGCAAAGCAGGACAGGGAGGAGGCTACACCTTC
TRBD1,TRBJ1-1,TRBV2,few,CASAGTESNTEAFF,TGTGCCAGTGCCGGGACAGAGTCGAACACTGAAGCTTTCTTT
TRBD1,TRBJ1-6,TRBV7-9,.,CASSWGQGASPLHF,TGTGCCAGCAGCTGGGGACAGGGGGCCTCACCCCTCCACTTT
TRBD2,TRBJ2-1,TRBV10-3,.,CAIRVSLAGGGNEQFF,TGTGCCATCAGGGTCTCACTAGCGGGAGGGGGGAATGAGCAGTTCTTC
.,TRBJ2-1,TRBV5-6,many,CASSLAAGEQFF,TGTGCCAGCAGCTTAGCGGCGGGGGAGCAGTTCTTC
.,TRBJ1-1,TRBV7-9,many,CASSLSGTNTEAFF,TGTGCCAGCAGCTTGTCCGGGACGAACACTGAAGCTTTCTTT
.,TRBJ2-1,TRBV7-9,few,CASSQSQAFDYYNEQFF,TGTGCCAGCAGCCAAAGCCAGGCATTTGACTACTACAATGAGCAGTTCTTC
.,TRBJ1-5,TRBV3-2,few,CASNSGGGQPQHF,TGTGCCAGCAATTCAGGGGGCGGACAGCCCCAGCATTTT
.,TRBJ1-4,TRBV5-1,.,CASSLDPFGKLFF,TGCGCCAGCAGCTTGGACCCCTTCGGAAAACTGTTTTTT
.,TRBJ2-1,TRBV12-3/TRBV12-4,many,CASSLVRSYNEQFF,TGTGCCAGCAGTTTGGTGAGGTCCTACAATGAGCAGTTCTTC
.,TRBJ2-7,TRBV7-9,few,CASSDTGSYSYEQYF,TGTGCCAGCAGCGATACCGGGTCCTACTCCTACGAGCAGTACTTC
.,TRBJ2-1,TRBV20-1,.,CSASTAYNEQFF,TGCAGTGCTTCCACAGCCTACAATGAGCAGTTCTTC
TRBD1,TRBJ1-4,TRBV7-2,many,CASSRGDRRNEKLFF,TGTGCCAGCAGCCGGGGGGACAGAAGAAATGAAAAACTGTTTTTT
.,TRBJ1-5,TRBV12-3/TRBV12-4,few,CASSLGGFGQPQHF,TGTGCCAGCAGTTTAGGGGGGTTTGGCCAGCCCCAGCATTTT
TRBD2,TRBJ2-1,TRBV10-3,few,CAIKAGSSYNEQFF,TGTGCCATCAAAGCGGGGAGCTCCTACAATGAGCAGTTCTTC
.,TRBJ2-1,TRBV2,few,CASSDLMGEQFF,TGTGCCAGCAGTGATTTGATGGGTGAGCAGTTCTTC
.,TRBJ1-3,TRBV27,.,CATLLDGSGNTIYF,TGTGCCACCCTACTGGACGGCTCTGGAAACACCATATATTTT
TRBD2,TRBJ2-7,TRBV7-2,few,CASSLRAGEFSEQYF,TGTGCCAGCAGCCTTCGAGCGGGAGAGTTCTCCGAGCAGTACTTC
TRBD1,TRBJ1-5,TRBV6-1,.,CASRDRVGSNQPQHF,TGTGCCAGCAGGGACAGGGTCGGGAGCAATCAGCCCCAGCATTTT
.,TRBJ1-1,TRBV5-1,few,CASSMGSEAFF,TGCGCCAGCAGCATGGGGAGTGAAGCTTTCTTT
.,TRBJ2-4,TRBV5-1,many,CASSPQGPAEGNIQYF,TGCGCCAGCAGCCCACAGGGACCCGCGGAAGGGAACATTCAGTACTTC
.,TRBJ2-1,TRBV7-9,.,CASSSEWINYNEQFF,TGTGCCAGCAGCTCAGAGTGGATTAACTACAATGAGCAGTTCTTC
.,TRBJ2-3,TRBV15,.,CATSRVEEQAAISYTDTQYF,TGTGCCACCAGCAGAGTAGAAGAACAAGCGGCGATCTCTTACACAGATACGCAGTATTTT
.,TRBJ2-7,TRBV20-1,few,CSAGRPGLTYEQYF,TGCAGTGCAGGTCGACCGGGTTTGACCTACGAGCAGTACTTC
.,TRBJ2-1,TRBV5-6,.,CASSHTNYNEQFF,TGTGCCAGCAGCCATACAAACTACAATGAGCAGTTCTTC
.,TRBJ1-2,TRBV30,few,CAWSWGGGNYGYTF,TGTGCCTGGAGTTGGGGGGGCGGCAACTATGGCTACACCTTC
TRBD2,TRBJ2-7,TRBV20-1,many,CSASGGASGIYEQYF,TGCAGTGCTAGCGGCGGGGCTAGCGGGATCTACGAGCAGTACTTC
.,TRBJ2-1,TRBV6-2/TRBV6-3,few,CASSSRIYNEQFF,TGTGCCAGCAGTTCAAGGATCTACAATGAGCAGTTCTTC
.,TRBJ2-1,TRBV5-1,many,CASSFKGSSSYNEQFF,TGCGCCAGCAGCTTTAAGGGGTCGAGCTCCTACAATGAGCAGTTCTTC
TRBD2,TRBJ2-2,TRBV7-6,.,CASSQGLASGELFF,TGTGCCAGCAGCCAAGGACTAGCGTCCGGGGAGCTGTTTTTT
.,TRBJ1-5,TRBV6-2/TRBV6-3,few,CASSLADKAQHF,TGTGCCAGCAGCCTCGCGGATAAGGCCCAGCATTTT
TRBD1,TRBJ2-7,TRBV5-6,many,CASSLFVGQHGLAEQYF,TGTGCCAGCAGCTTGTTTGTGGGACAGCATGGTCTGGCCGAGCAGTACTTC
.,TRBJ2-1,TRBV7-3,few,CASSSYPGQGVYNEQFF,TGTGCCAGCAGCTCGTACCCGGGACAAGGAGTTTACAATGAGCAGTTCTTC
.,TRBJ2-7,TRBV6-1,many,CASSEPGALGYEQYF,TGTGCCAGCAGTGAACCAGGGGCCCTGGGCTACGAGCAGTACTTC